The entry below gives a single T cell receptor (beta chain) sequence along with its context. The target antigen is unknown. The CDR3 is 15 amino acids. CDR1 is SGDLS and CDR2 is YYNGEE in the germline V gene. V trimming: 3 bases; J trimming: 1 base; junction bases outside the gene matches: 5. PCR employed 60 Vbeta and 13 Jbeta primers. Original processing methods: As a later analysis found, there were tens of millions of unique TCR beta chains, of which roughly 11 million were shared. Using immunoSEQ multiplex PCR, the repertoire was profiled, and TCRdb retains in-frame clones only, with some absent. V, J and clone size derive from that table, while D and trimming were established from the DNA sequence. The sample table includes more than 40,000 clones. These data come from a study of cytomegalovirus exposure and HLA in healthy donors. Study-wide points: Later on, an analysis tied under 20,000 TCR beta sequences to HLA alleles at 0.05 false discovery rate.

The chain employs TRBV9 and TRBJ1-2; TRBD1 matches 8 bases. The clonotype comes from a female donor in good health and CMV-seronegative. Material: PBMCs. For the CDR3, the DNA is TGTGCCAGCAGCGAAGGACAGGGACTTAACTATGGCTACACCTTC. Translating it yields CASSEGQGLNYGYTF. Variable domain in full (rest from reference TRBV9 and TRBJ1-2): DSGVTQTPKHLITATGQRVTLRCSPRSGDLSVYWYQQSLDQGLQFLIQYYNGEERAKGNILERFSAQQFPDLHSELNLSSLELGDSALYFCASSEGQGLNYGYTFGSGTRLTVV.